This T cell receptor beta chain was captured in a study of blood T cell repertoires in COVID-19. At the level of the study: Spain, Italy and the United States supplied samples that represented acute and convalescent COVID-19.

Method: immunoSEQ multiplex PCR; TCRdb's copy keeps in-frame clones and lacks some. The sample has some 400,000 clones; 90% to 95% are singletons. Before they entered the study, exposed participants had met a COVID-19 case within 2 weeks. This CDR3 region has 14 residues. CDR1 and CDR2 from the germline V gene are GTSNPN and SVGIG (reference sequence). V lost 2 bases and J 1 base, leaving 11 bases between the germline ends. The receptor was derived from a middle-aged woman who had been exposed to COVID-19. The rearrangement links TRBV30 to TRBJ1-2; D gene ambiguous. The sequenced sample was PBMCs or T cells enriched from blood (not recorded which). CDR3 DNA: TGTGCCTGGAGTTTGTCGGAGCTTAACTATGGCTACACCTTC. As protein: CAWSLSELNYGYTF.